This T cell receptor beta chain was retrieved from a study of tumor-infiltrating lymphocytes in primary liver carcinoma (TCRdb year 2017). For the study in its entirety: Surgical resection was performed in China between late 2015 and early 2016 on a handful of patients with histopathologically diagnosed primary liver carcinoma. Samples yielded roughly 3.5 to 8 million productive TCRbeta reads; read depth did not differ significantly between tissue types. A total of roughly 35 specimens from 5 patients underwent TCRbeta repertoire sequencing, comprising some 25 tumor regions, 5 adjacent noncancerous liver tissues and 5 peripheral blood samples. Tumors of the five patients were stage T1-T3 N0M0 with maximum diameters of roughly 4.2 to 11 cm. High reproducibility was observed for the technical replicate repertoires, with mean shared-clone rates roughly 0.87 and correlation coefficients above 0.95. Of the five patients, three men and two women aged 30 to 69 years, four had hepatocellular carcinoma and one had combined HCC and intrahepatic cholangiocarcinoma. The study combined TCRbeta repertoire sequencing, expression microarrays and whole-exome sequencing across five regions of each liver tumor, with adjacent normal tissue and blood.

TRIzol reagent was used to extract blood RNA from unsorted whole blood, while the DNeasy Blood & Tissue kit provided the germline DNA. Patients had chronic HBV infection and were treatment-naive at sampling. Four milliliters of peripheral blood were collected into K2EDTA tubes before surgery. Overall study outcomes, separate from this receptor: The top 250 clones made up a significantly larger repertoire fraction in tumors than in blood (p = 0.039). The study included only 4 to 6 patients, and the authors note findings should be validated in a larger study. Only the TCR beta chain was sequenced, so true repertoire diversity is likely underestimated because unpaired alpha chains were not captured. Bulk unsorted samples precluded comparing CD4+ and CD8+ T cell repertoires. Consistent with antigen-driven expansion, pairs of tumor regions showed higher repertoire overlap (mean roughly 36%) than either tumor-adjacent pairs (about 17%) or tumor-blood pairs (around 15%).

Worth noting for this clonotype: This receptor's antigen is unknown. Nothing much larger sits one base from this clone, and base qualities are not available.

TCRbeta-specific cDNA was reverse-transcribed from 500 ng total RNA using a constant-region primer and ProtoScript II reverse transcriptase. TCRbeta libraries were built with three nested multiplex PCR rounds, a slightly modified ARM-PCR procedure. A final 25-cycle PCR with Deep VentR polymerase added sample barcodes and Illumina adapters. Before sequencing, amplicons of 200-500 bp were purified from gel using a QIAquick gel extraction kit. TCRbeta amplicons were sequenced on an Illumina HiSeq 2500 with 250-bp paired-end reads. For the original study's pipeline: To recover full CDR3 sequences, reads were quality-trimmed using Trimmomatic v0.33 and paired reads were then merged using FLASH v1.2.11. V, D and J germline segments were assigned to the rearranged TCRbeta sequences by MiGEC v1.2.1b. VDJtools v1.0.0 computed clonotype statistics and Shannon-Wiener diversity indices. To cut down on sampling bias, every analysis after diversity analysis relied on just the 250 most abundant clonotypes from each sample. TCRdb took the public reads, trimmed them with fastp at Q25, ran MiXCR for clone calling and kept in-frame beta chains. Each entry is one CDR3 protein sequence, shown with its most common DNA and genes. Clone size and V and J calls follow TCRdb, not the original study. In this sample the table shows roughly 180,000 distinct CDR3 sequences, 50% to 75% of which occur a single time. Approximately 70% of the sample rests with the top ten.

The clonotype was recovered from a man aged 35-49 years with primary liver carcinoma and hepatitis B virus infection. The specimen was peripheral blood.

The sequence in DNA is TGTGCCAGCAGTTACGATGGGACTAGTGGCCATGAGCAGTTCTTC. Translation gives CASSYDGTSGHEQFF. Recombination connected TRBV6-5 to TRBJ2-1, and TRBD2 aligns with 8 junction nucleotides. The germline V gene specifies MNHEY as CDR1 and SVGAGI as CDR2. V lost 2 bases and J lost 8 bases, and the count of bases not matched to a germline gene is 8. The CDR3, cysteine through phenylalanine, is 15 amino acids long. Only the CDR3 portion is preserved as DNA: 45 bases, with reading frame beginning at the first base.